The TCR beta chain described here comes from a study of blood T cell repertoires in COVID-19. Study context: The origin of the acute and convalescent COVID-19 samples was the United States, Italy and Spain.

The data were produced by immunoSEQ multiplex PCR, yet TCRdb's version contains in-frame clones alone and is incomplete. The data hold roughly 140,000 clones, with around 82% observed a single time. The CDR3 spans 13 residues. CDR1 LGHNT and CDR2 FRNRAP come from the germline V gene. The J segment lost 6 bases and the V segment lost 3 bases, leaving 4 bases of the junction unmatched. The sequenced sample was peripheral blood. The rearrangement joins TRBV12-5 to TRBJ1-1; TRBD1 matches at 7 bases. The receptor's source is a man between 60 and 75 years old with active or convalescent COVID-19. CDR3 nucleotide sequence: TGTGCTAGTGGTTTAGAGGGGGCCGCTGAAGCTTTCTTT. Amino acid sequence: CASGLEGAAEAFF.